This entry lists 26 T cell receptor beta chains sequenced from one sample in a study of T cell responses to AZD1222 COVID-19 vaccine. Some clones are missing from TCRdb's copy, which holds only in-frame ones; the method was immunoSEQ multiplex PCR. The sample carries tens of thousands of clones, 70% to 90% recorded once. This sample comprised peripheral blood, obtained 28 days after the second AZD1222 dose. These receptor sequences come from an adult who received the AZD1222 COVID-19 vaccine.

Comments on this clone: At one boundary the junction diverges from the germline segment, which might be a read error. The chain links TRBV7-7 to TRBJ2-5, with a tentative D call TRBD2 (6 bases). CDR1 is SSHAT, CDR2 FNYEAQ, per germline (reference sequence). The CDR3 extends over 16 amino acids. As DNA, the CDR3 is TGTGCTAGCAGCTTAGTTCTGGGCGGGATTCAAGAGACCCAGTACTTC. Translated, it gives CASSLVLGGIQETQYF.

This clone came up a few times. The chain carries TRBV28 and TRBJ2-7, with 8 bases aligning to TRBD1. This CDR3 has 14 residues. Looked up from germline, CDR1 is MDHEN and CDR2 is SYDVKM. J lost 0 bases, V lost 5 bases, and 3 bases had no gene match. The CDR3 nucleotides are TGTGCCAGCAGTAAGGACAGGGACTCCTACGAGCAGTACTTC. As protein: CASSKDRDSYEQYF. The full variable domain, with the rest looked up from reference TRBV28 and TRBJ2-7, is DVKVTQSSRYLVKRTGEKVFLECVQDMDHENMFWYRQDPGLGLRLIYFSYDVKMKEKGDIPEGYSVSREKKERFSLILESASTNQTSMYLCASSKDRDSYEQYFGPGTRLTVT.

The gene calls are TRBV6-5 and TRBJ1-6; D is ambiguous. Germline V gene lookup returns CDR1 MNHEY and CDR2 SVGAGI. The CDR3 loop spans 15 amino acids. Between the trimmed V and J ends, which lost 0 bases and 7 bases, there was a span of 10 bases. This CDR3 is CASSYSLLRNSPLHF. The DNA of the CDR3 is TGTGCCAGCAGTTACTCTCTCCTGAGGAATTCACCCCTCCACTTT.

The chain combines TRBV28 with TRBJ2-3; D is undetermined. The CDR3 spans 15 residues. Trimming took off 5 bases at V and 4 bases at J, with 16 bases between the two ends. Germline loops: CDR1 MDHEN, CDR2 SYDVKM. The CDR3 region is CASSQPRDIADTQYF. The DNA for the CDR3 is TGTGCCAGCAGTCAGCCCCGAGATATCGCAGATACGCAGTATTTT.

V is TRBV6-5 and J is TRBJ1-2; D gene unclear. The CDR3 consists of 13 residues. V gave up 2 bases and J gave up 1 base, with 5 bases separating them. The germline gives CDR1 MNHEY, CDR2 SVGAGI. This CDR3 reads CASSYDRNYGYTF. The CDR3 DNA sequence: TGTGCCAGCAGTTACGACCGTAACTATGGCTACACCTTC.

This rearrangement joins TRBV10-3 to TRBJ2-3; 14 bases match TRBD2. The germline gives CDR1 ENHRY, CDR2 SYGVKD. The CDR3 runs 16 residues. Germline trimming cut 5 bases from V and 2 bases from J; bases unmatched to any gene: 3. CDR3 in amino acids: CAISTTSGGATDTQYF. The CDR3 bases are TGTGCCATCAGTACGACTAGCGGGGGGGCCACAGATACGCAGTATTTT.

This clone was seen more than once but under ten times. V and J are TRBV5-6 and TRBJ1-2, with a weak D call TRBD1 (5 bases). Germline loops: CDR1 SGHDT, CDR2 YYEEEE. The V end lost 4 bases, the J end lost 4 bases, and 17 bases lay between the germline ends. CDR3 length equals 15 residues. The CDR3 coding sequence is TGTGCCAGCAGCCCACCTGGGGGAGTTTTCTATGGCTACACCTTC. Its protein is CASSPPGGVFYGYTF.

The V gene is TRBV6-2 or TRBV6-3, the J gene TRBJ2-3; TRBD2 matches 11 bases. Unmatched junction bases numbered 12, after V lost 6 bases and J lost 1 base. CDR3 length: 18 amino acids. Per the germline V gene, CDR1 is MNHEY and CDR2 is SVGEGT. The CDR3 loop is CASSPQPQLAGGTDTQYF. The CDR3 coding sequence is TGTGCCAGCAGCCCACAACCCCAACTAGCGGGGGGCACAGATACGCAGTATTTT.

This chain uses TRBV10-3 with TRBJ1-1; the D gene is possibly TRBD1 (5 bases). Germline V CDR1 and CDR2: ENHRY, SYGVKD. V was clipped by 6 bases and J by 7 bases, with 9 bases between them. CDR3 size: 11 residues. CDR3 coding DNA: TGTGCCATCAGGGGACGTGGTGAAGCTTTCTTT. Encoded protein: CAIRGRGEAFF.

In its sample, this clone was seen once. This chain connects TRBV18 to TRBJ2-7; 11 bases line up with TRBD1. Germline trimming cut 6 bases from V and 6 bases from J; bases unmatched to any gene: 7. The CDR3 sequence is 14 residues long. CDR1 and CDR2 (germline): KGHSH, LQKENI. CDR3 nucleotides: TGTGCCAGCTCCACGGGACAGGGGGTTCCCGAGCAGTACTTC. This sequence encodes CASSTGQGVPEQYF.

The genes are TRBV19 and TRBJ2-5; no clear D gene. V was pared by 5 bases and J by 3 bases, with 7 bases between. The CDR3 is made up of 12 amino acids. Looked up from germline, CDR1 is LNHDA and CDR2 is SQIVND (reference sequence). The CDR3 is CASSRAKETQYF. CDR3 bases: TGTGCCAGTAGTCGGGCTAAAGAGACCCAGTACTTC. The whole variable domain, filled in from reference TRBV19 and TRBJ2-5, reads DGGITQSPKYLFRKEGQNVTLSCEQNLNHDAMYWYRQDPGQGLRLIYYSQIVNDFQKGDIAEGYSVSREKKESFPLTVTSAQKNPTAFYLCASSRAKETQYFGPGTRLLVL.

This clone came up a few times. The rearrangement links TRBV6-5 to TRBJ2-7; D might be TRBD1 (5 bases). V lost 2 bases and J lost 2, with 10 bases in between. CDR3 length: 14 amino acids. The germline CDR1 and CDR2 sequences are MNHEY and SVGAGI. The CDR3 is CASSYATGTYEQYF. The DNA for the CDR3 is TGTGCCAGCAGTTACGCAACAGGTACCTACGAGCAGTACTTC.

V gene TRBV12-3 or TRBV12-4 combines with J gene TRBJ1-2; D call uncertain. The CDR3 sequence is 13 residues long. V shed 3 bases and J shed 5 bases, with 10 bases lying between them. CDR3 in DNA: TGTGCCAGCAGTTTGGGTGAATCTTATGGCTACACCTTC. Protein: CASSLGESYGYTF.

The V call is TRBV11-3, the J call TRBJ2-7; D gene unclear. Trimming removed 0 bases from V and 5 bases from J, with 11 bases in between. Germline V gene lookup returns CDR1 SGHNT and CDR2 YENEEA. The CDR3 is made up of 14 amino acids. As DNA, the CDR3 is TGTGCCAGCAGCTTAGATGGCAGCCCCAACGAGCAGTACTTC. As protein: CASSLDGSPNEQYF.

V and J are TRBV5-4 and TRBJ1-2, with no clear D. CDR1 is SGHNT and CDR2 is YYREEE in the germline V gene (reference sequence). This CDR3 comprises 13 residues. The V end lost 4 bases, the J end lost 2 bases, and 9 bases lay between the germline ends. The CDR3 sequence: CASSRNSNYGYTF. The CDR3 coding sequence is TGTGCCAGCAGCCGCAACTCCAACTATGGCTACACCTTC.

The CDR3 coding sequence is TGCGCCAGCAGCCAAGCCGGACAGGGTAGGTACGAGCAGTACTTC. Translation gives CASSQAGQGRYEQYF. The chain employs TRBV4-1 and TRBJ2-7; 8 nucleotides line up with TRBD1. Germline V lookup: CDR1 MGHRA, CDR2 YSYEKL. V lost 1 base and J lost 4; bases outside the gene matches: 6. The CDR3 spans 15 residues.

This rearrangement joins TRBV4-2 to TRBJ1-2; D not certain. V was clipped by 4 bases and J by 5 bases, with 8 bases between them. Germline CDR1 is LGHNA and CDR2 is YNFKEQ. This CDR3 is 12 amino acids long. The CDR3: CASSREQYGYTF. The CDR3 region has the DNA TGTGCCAGCAGCCGCGAACAATATGGCTACACCTTC.

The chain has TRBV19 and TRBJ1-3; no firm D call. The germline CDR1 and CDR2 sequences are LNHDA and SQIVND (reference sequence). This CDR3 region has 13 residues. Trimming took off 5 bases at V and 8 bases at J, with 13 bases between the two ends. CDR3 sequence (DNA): TGTGCCAGTAGTCGTCGCGGGGAGGACACCATATATTTT. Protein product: CASSRRGEDTIYF.

The CDR3 DNA follows: TGTGCCAGCAGCTTAGAGCCGGGCCGCTATGGCTACACCTTC. It specifies CASSLEPGRYGYTF. J is TRBJ1-2 and V is TRBV7-2; D is uncertain. V lost 1 base and J 4 bases, leaving 10 bases between the germline ends. The CDR3 runs to 14 residues. The V gene's germline CDR1 is SGHTA and CDR2 FQGNSA.

The CDR3 DNA sequence: TGTGCCTGGAGTGTACGGGTAGGGGGTTATGGCTACACCTTC. This gives the protein CAWSVRVGGYGYTF. The chain has TRBV30 and TRBJ1-2; a weak D match, TRBD1 (6 bases). Between the trimmed V and J ends, which lost 0 bases and 5 bases, there was a span of 13 bases. The CDR3 is 14 amino acids. The germline CDR1 and CDR2 sequences are GTSNPN and SVGIG (reference sequence).

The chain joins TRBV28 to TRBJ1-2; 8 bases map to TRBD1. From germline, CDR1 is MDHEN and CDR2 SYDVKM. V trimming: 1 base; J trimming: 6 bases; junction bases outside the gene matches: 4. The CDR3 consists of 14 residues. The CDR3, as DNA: TGTGCCAGCAGTTTATCCACAGGGGGAGATGGCTACACCTTC. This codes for CASSLSTGGDGYTF.

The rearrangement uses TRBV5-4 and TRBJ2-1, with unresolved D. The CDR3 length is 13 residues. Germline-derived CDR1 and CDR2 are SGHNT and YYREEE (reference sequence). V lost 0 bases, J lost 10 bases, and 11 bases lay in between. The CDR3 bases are TGTGCCAGCAGCTTGGAGAGGTTAGGGGAGCAGTTCTTC. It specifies CASSLERLGEQFF.

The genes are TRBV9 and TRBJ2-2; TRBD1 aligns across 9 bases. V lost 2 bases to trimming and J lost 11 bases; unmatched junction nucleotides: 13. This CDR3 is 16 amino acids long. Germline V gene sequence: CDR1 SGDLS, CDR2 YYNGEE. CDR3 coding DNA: TGTGCCAGCAGCGTGGGGGACAGGGTACATTATGCAGAGCTGTTTTTT. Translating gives CASSVGDRVHYAELFF. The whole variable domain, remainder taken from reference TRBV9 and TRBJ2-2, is DSGVTQTPKHLITATGQRVTLRCSPRSGDLSVYWYQQSLDQGLQFLIQYYNGEERAKGNILERFSAQQFPDLHSELNLSSLELGDSALYFCASSVGDRVHYAELFFGEGSRLTVL.

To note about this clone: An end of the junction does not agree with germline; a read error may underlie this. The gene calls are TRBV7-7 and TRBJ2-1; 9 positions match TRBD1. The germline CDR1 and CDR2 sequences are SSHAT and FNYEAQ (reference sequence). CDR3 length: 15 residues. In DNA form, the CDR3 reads TGTGCTAGCAGCTACGGGACAGGGCTCTACAATGAGCAGTTCTTC. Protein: CASSYGTGLYNEQFF.

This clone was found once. The chain's CDR3 is CASSLAGTLADTIYF. The CDR3 DNA is TGCGCCAGCAGCTTGGCGGGGACCCTCGCCGACACCATATATTTT. The gene calls are TRBV5-1 and TRBJ1-3, with D perhaps TRBD1 (5 bases). This CDR3 region has 15 residues. Germline V lookup: CDR1 SGHRS, CDR2 YFSETQ. V was trimmed by 0 bases and J by 8 bases, leaving 15 bases between them.

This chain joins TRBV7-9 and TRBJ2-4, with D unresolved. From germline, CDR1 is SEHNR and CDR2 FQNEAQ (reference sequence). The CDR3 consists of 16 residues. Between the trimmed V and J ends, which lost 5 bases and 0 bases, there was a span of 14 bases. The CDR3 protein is CASSLPQPVAKNIQYF. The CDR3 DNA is TGTGCCAGCAGCCTCCCCCAACCCGTAGCCAAAAACATTCAGTACTTC.